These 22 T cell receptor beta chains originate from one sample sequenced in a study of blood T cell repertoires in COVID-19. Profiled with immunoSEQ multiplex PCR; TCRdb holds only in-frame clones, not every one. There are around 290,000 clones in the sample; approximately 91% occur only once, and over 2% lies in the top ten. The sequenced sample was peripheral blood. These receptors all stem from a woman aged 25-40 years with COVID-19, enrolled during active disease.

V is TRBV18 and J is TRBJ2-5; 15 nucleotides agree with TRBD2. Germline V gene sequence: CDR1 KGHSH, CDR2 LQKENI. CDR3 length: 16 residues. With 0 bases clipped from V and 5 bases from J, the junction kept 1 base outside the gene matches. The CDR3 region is CASSPPGLAGGETQYF. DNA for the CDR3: TGTGCCAGCTCACCACCCGGACTAGCGGGAGGGGAGACCCAGTACTTC. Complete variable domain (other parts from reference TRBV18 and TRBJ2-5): NAGVMQNPRHLVRRRGQEARLRCSPMKGHSHVYWYRQLPEEGLKFMVYLQKENIIDESGMPKERFSAEFPKEGPSILRIQQVVRGDSAAYFCASSPPGLAGGETQYFGPGTRLLVL.

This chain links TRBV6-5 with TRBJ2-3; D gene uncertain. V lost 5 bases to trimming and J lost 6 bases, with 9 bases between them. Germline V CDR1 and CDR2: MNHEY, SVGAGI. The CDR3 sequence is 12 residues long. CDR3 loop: CASSPTGDTQYF. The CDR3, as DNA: TGTGCCAGCAGTCCCACTGGTGATACGCAGTATTTT.

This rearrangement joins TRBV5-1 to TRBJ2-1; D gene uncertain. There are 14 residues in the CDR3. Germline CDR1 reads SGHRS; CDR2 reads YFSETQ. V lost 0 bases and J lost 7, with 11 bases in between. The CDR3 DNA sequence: TGCGCCAGCAGCTTGGCCCAGACTGCAAATGAGCAGTTCTTC. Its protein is CASSLAQTANEQFF.

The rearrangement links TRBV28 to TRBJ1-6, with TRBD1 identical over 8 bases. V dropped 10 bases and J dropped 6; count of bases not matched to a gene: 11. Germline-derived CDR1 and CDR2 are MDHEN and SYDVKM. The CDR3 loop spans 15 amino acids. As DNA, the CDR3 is TGTGCCACCTGGGGGGGACAGGTGATTAATTCACCCCTCCACTTT. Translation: CATWGGQVINSPLHF.

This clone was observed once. The CDR3 DNA is TGTGCCAGCAGTTATGGGCTGGCAGGGGATGGCTACACCTTC. This encodes CASSYGLAGDGYTF. The chain is built from TRBV6-5 and TRBJ1-2; a weak D match, TRBD1 (6 bases). The CDR3 has 14 residues. CDR1 and CDR2 (germline): MNHEY, SVGAGI. Trimming pared 3 bases from V and 6 bases from J, leaving 14 bases between.

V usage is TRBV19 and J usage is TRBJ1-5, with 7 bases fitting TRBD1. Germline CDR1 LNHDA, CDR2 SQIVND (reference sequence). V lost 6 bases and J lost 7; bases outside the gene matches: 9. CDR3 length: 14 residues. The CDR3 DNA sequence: TGTGCCAGTAGATCCCAGGGGGAGTTACAGCCCCAGCATTTT. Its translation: CASRSQGELQPQHF. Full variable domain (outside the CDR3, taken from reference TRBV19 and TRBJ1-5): DGGITQSPKYLFRKEGQNVTLSCEQNLNHDAMYWYRQDPGQGLRLIYYSQIVNDFQKGDIAEGYSVSREKKESFPLTVTSAQKNPTAFYLCASRSQGELQPQHFGDGTRLSIL.

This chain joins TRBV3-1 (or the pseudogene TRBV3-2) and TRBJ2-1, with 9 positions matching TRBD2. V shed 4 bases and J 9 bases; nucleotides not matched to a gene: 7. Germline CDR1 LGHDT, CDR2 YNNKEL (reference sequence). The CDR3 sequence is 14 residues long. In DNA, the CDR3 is TGTGCCAGCAGCCCCGGGACTAGCTTGGGTGAGCAGTTCTTC. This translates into CASSPGTSLGEQFF.

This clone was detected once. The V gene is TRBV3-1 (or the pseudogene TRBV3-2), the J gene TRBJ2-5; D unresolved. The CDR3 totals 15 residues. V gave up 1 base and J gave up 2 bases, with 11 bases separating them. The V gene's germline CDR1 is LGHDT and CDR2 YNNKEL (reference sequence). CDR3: CASSQVRSVQETQYF. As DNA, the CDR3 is TGTGCCAGCAGCCAAGTTCGTTCCGTACAAGAGACCCAGTACTTC.

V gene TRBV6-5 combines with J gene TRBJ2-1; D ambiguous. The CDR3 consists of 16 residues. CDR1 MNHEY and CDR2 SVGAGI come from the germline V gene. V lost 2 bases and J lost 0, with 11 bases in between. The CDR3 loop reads CASSYIPDSSYNEQFF. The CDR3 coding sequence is TGTGCCAGCAGTTACATCCCCGATAGCTCCTACAATGAGCAGTTCTTC.

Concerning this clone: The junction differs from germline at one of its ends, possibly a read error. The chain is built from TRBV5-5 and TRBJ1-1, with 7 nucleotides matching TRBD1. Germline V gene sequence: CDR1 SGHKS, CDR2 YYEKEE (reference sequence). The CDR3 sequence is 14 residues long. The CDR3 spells CASILTGLSTEAFF. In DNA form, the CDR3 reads TGTGCCAGCATCTTGACAGGGTTGAGCACTGAAGCTTTCTTT.

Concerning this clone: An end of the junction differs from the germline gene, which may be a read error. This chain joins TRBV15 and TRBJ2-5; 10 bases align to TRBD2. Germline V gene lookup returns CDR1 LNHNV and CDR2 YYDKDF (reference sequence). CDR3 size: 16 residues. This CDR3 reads CATSRAKREGQQTQYF. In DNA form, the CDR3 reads TGTGCCACCAGCAGAGCTAAGCGGGAGGGCCAACAGACCCAGTACTTC.

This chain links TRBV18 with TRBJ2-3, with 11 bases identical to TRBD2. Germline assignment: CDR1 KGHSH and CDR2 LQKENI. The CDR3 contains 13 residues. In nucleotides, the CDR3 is TGTGTGGGACTAGCGGAAAGCACAGATACGCAGTATTTT. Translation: CVGLAESTDTQYF.

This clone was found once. The CDR3 reads CASSGGTGGNEANYGYTF. The CDR3 coding sequence is TGTGCCAGCAGCGGTGGGACAGGGGGGAACGAAGCTAACTATGGCTACACCTTC. The V call is TRBV7-9, the J call TRBJ1-2; 11 bases map to TRBD1. V dropped 5 bases and J dropped 0; count of bases not matched to a gene: 11. Germline values: CDR1 SEHNR, CDR2 FQNEAQ (reference sequence). The CDR3 extends over 18 amino acids. Full variable domain (missing parts from reference TRBV7-9 and TRBJ1-2): DTGVSQNPRHKITKRGQNVTFRCDPISEHNRLYWYRQTLGQGPEFLTYFQNEAQLEKSRLLSDRFSAERPKGSFSTLEIQRTEQGDSAMYLCASSGGTGGNEANYGYTFGSGTRLTVV.

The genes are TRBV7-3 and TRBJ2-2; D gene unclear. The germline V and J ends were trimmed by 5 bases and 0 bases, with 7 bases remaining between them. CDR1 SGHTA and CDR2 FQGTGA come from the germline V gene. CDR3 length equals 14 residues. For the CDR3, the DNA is TGTGCCAGCAGCCCCCCTACGAACACCGGGGAGCTGTTTTTT. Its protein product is CASSPPTNTGELFF.

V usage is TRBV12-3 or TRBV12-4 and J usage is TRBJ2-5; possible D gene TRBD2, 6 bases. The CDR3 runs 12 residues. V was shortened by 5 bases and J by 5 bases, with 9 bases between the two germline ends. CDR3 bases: TGTGCCAGCAGTGCGGGGTGGGAGACCCAGTACTTC. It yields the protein CASSAGWETQYF.

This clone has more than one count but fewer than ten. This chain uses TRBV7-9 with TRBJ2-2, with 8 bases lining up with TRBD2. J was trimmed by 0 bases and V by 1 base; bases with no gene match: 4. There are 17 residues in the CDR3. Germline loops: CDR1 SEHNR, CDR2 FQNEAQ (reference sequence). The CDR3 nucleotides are TGTGCCAGCAGCTTAGGGATAGCGGGGACGAACACCGGGGAGCTGTTTTTT. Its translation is CASSLGIAGTNTGELFF.

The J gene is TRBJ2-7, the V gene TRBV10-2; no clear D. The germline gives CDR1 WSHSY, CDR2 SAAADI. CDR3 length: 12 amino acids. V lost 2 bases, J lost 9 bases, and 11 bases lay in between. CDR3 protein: CASSEVQVGQYF. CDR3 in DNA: TGCGCCAGCAGTGAGGTGCAGGTCGGGCAGTACTTC.

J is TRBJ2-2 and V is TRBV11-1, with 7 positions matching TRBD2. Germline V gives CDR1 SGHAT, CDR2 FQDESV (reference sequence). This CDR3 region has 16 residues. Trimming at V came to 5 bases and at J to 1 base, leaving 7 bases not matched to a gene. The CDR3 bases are TGTGCCAGCAGCGCCTCAGCGGGATTGAACACCGGGGAGCTGTTTTTT. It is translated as CASSASAGLNTGELFF.

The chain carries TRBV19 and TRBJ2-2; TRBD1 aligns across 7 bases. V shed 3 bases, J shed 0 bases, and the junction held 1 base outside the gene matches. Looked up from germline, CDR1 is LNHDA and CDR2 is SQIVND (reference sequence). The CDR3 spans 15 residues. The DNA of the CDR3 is TGTGCCAGTAGTATCCAGGGGGCGAACACCGGGGAGCTGTTTTTT. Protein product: CASSIQGANTGELFF.

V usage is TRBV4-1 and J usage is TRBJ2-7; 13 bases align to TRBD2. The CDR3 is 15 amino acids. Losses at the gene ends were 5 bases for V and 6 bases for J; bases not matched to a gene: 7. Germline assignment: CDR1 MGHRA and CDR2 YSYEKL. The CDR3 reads CASSSRLAGGGEQYF. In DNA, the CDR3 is TGCGCCAGCAGCTCGCGACTAGCGGGAGGTGGCGAGCAGTACTTC.

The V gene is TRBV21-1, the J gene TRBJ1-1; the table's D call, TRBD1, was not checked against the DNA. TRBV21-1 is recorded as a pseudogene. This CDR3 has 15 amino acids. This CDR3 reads CASSHRNRGPTEAFF. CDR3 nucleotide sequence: TGTGCCAGCAGCCACCGAAACAGGGGACCCACTGAAGCTTTCTTT.

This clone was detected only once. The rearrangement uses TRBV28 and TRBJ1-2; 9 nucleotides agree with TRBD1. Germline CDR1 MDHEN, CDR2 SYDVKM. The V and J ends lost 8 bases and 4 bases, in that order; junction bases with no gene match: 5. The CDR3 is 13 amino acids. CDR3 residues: CASGTGLAYGYTF. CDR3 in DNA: TGTGCCAGCGGGACAGGGTTGGCCTATGGCTACACCTTC.